A single sample is the source of the 10 T cell receptor beta chains below, sequenced in a study of CD4 T cells in relation to SARS-CoV-2 and coronaviruses. Their specific antigens are unknown. TCRdb's copy holds only in-frame clones and misses some; the assay was immunoSEQ multiplex PCR. The table lists some 40,000 clones, around four fifths of them singletons. The sample taken for sequencing was memory CD4+ T cells from PBMCs, cultured in vitro. These receptors were collected from an adult with COVID-19.

The table lists this clone with a count of one. J is TRBJ1-1 and V is TRBV19; D remains unclear. With 3 bases removed from V and 2 bases from J, the gap between germline ends came to 10 bases. CDR3 size: 14 residues. Germline loops: CDR1 LNHDA, CDR2 SQIVND (reference sequence). As DNA, the CDR3 is TGTGCCAGTAGTATCTGGGCGGGAAACACTGAAGCTTTCTTT. Protein product: CASSIWAGNTEAFF.

This sequence joins TRBV11-2 and TRBJ2-5, with D uncertain. The CDR3 consists of 13 residues. Germline CDR1 reads SGHAT; CDR2 reads FQNNGV. V lost 1 base and J 5 bases, leaving 8 bases between the germline ends. This chain's CDR3 is CASSLGGEETQYF. The CDR3 nucleotides read TGTGCCAGCAGCTTAGGGGGTGAGGAGACCCAGTACTTC. The whole variable domain, filled in from reference TRBV11-2 and TRBJ2-5, reads EAGVAQSPRYKIIEKRQSVAFWCNPISGHATLYWYQQILGQGPKLLIQFQNNGVVDDSQLPKDRFSAERLKGVDSTLKIQPAKLEDSAVYLCASSLGGEETQYFGPGTRLLVL.

The chain employs TRBV19 and TRBJ2-7; D gene uncertain. Trimming left V 2 bases short and J 3 bases short, with 11 bases between. The length of the CDR3 is 14 residues. Germline lookup yields CDR1 LNHDA and CDR2 SQIVND (reference sequence). The CDR3 loop reads CASSISTGSYEQYF. As DNA, the CDR3 is TGTGCCAGTAGTATAAGCACGGGCAGCTACGAGCAGTACTTC. Full variable domain (missing parts from reference TRBV19 and TRBJ2-7): DGGITQSPKYLFRKEGQNVTLSCEQNLNHDAMYWYRQDPGQGLRLIYYSQIVNDFQKGDIAEGYSVSREKKESFPLTVTSAQKNPTAFYLCASSISTGSYEQYFGPGTRLTVT.

This sequence joins TRBV2 and TRBJ1-1; no clear D gene. Deletions cut 2 bases from V and 11 bases from J, with 18 bases between. The CDR3 contains 14 residues. Germline CDR1 SNHLY, CDR2 FYNNEI. This CDR3 is CASSEFGPAAGAFF. CDR3 nucleotide sequence: TGTGCCAGCAGTGAATTCGGACCGGCCGCTGGGGCTTTCTTT.

This rearrangement joins TRBV18 to TRBJ2-7; D call uncertain. The CDR3 consists of 13 residues. V lost 0 bases and J 2 bases, leaving 5 bases between the germline ends. Per germline, CDR1 KGHSH and CDR2 LQKENI. As DNA, the CDR3 is TGTGCCAGCTCACCACCGACCGCCTACGAGCAGTACTTC. This sequence encodes CASSPPTAYEQYF.

The chain links TRBV19 to TRBJ2-7, with 7 bases that match TRBD1. Germline V lookup: CDR1 LNHDA, CDR2 SQIVND (reference sequence). The CDR3 is 13 amino acids. The V gene end was trimmed by 6 bases and the J gene end by 3 bases; junction bases not matched to a gene: 5. CDR3 DNA sequence: TGTGCCAGTAGCAGGGGACAGCTCTACGAGCAGTACTTC. This codes for CASSRGQLYEQYF. The full variable domain, its missing parts supplied by reference TRBV19 and TRBJ2-7, is DGGITQSPKYLFRKEGQNVTLSCEQNLNHDAMYWYRQDPGQGLRLIYYSQIVNDFQKGDIAEGYSVSREKKESFPLTVTSAQKNPTAFYLCASSRGQLYEQYFGPGTRLTVT.

This clone occurred once. The rearrangement joins TRBV24-1 to TRBJ1-5, with a tentative D call TRBD1 (5 bases). Per the germline V gene, CDR1 is KGHDR and CDR2 is SFDVKD. CDR3 size: 15 residues. The ends were cut back, 3 bases at V and 2 bases at J, with 10 bases in the middle. The CDR3 loop reads CATSDRGGGNQPQHF. The CDR3 nucleotides are TGTGCCACCAGTGATCGTGGGGGGGGCAATCAGCCCCAGCATTTT.

The gene calls are TRBV4-3 and TRBJ1-1, with 7 nucleotides matching TRBD1. CDR3 length: 14 amino acids. V shed 2 bases and J 6 bases; nucleotides not matched to a gene: 6. Germline V lookup: CDR1 LGHNA, CDR2 YSLEER. This chain's CDR3 is CASSQTSTGPEAFF. DNA for the CDR3: TGCGCCAGCAGCCAAACATCGACAGGGCCTGAAGCTTTCTTT.

This clone appeared a few times. CDR3 residues: CASSFSRGLIVMNEQFF. In DNA, the CDR3 is TGTGCCAGCAGCTTTAGTAGGGGTTTGATTGTAATGAATGAGCAGTTCTTC. The J gene is TRBJ2-1, the V gene TRBV7-9; D is possibly TRBD1 (5 bases). Germline-derived CDR1 and CDR2 are SEHNR and FQNEAQ (reference sequence). The V gene lost 3 bases and the J gene lost 7 bases, with 22 bases spanning the gap. The CDR3 totals 17 residues. Supplemented by reference TRBV7-9 and TRBJ2-1, the full variable domain reads DTGVSQNPRHKITKRGQNVTFRCDPISEHNRLYWYRQTLGQGPEFLTYFQNEAQLEKSRLLSDRFSAERPKGSFSTLEIQRTEQGDSAMYLCASSFSRGLIVMNEQFFGPGTRLTVL.

The chain carries TRBV7-9 and TRBJ2-7, with a possible D match to TRBD1 (6 bases). Trimming removed 4 bases from V and 13 bases from J, with 17 bases in between. This CDR3 has 12 amino acids. CDR1 and CDR2 (germline): SEHNR, FQNEAQ (reference sequence). CDR3 residues: CASSWGRVERYF. DNA for the CDR3: TGTGCCAGCAGCTGGGGGCGGGTAGAGAGATACTTC.